These 17 T cell receptor beta chains originate from one sample sequenced in a study of cytomegalovirus exposure and HLA in healthy donors (dated by TCRdb to 2017 to 2019). Receptors were amplified or captured by the immunoSEQ multiplex PCR assay. TCRdb obtained this table from immuneACCESS and retained in-frame rearrangements with V and J assigned. These tables miss some clones; where compared with another copy, unresolved V genes account for less than half of the shortfall, and the remainder is unexplained. For this sample there are approximately 100,000 clones; 85% to 90% appear just once. The top ten clonotypes cover roughly 2.2% of the sample. The specimen sequenced was PBMCs. The receptors here all came from a woman aged 18-29 years in good health and CMV-seronegative.

This chain joins TRBV4-3 and TRBJ1-1, with D tentatively TRBD1 (6 bases). Germline-derived CDR1 and CDR2 are LGHNA and YSLEER. V was trimmed by 0 bases and J by 1 base, leaving 6 bases between them. The CDR3 spans 14 residues. The CDR3 reads CASSQEQGNTEAFF. As DNA, the CDR3 is TGCGCCAGCAGCCAAGAACAGGGGAACACTGAAGCTTTCTTT.

The chain's CDR3 is CASSLHYEQYF. The DNA for the CDR3 is TGTGCCAGCAGCTTACACTACGAGCAGTACTTC. V and J are TRBV7-9 and TRBJ2-7; D call uncertain. V was cut by 2 bases and J by 3 bases, with 2 bases left in between. Germline lookup yields CDR1 SEHNR and CDR2 FQNEAQ (reference sequence). This CDR3 is built from 11 residues.

The V and J genes are TRBV7-2 and TRBJ2-7; D not certain. Germline V lookup: CDR1 SGHTA, CDR2 FQGNSA. Deletions cut 1 base from V and 3 bases from J, with 25 bases between. The CDR3 totals 19 residues. This CDR3 is CASSLGLYGSGPANYEQYF. The CDR3 bases are TGTGCCAGCAGCTTAGGATTATATGGGTCGGGTCCTGCCAACTACGAGCAGTACTTC.

The rearrangement joins TRBV19 to TRBJ2-1, with D perhaps matching TRBD2 (5 bases). CDR3 size: 16 residues. Trimming pared 8 bases from V and 2 bases from J, leaving 19 bases between. Germline assignment: CDR1 LNHDA and CDR2 SQIVND (reference sequence). The CDR3 loop is CASSLYGRKTYNEQFF. The DNA of the CDR3 is TGTGCCAGTTCTTTGTATGGGAGAAAAACCTACAATGAGCAGTTCTTC.

The CDR3 sequence: CASKGDLRGNEQFF. As DNA, the CDR3 is TGTGCCAGCAAGGGAGACTTAAGGGGGAATGAGCAGTTCTTC. The chain combines TRBV28 with TRBJ2-1; D is perhaps TRBD1 (6 bases). CDR1 and CDR2 from the germline V gene are MDHEN and SYDVKM. The V end was cut by 7 bases, the J end by 7 bases, with 17 bases between. CDR3 size: 14 residues.

This chain joins TRBV27 and TRBJ1-1; no clear D. The germline V gene encodes CDR1 MNHEY and CDR2 SMNVEV (reference sequence). V lost 0 bases and J lost 0, with 8 bases in between. This CDR3 has 15 amino acids. This chain's CDR3 is CASSLSGGLNTEAFF. For the CDR3, the DNA is TGTGCCAGCAGTTTATCGGGAGGTTTGAACACTGAAGCTTTCTTT.

This chain links TRBV9 with TRBJ1-1; D may be TRBD1 (5 bases). CDR1 and CDR2 from the germline V gene are SGDLS and YYNGEE. V lost 3 bases and J 1 base, leaving 16 bases between the germline ends. The CDR3 runs 16 residues. The CDR3 loop is CASSDPDTAENTEAFF. CDR3 sequence (DNA): TGTGCCAGCAGCGACCCGGACACCGCGGAGAACACTGAAGCTTTCTTT.

The chain carries TRBV7-3 and TRBJ2-1, with D unclear. The CDR3 contains 13 residues. The germline CDR1 and CDR2 sequences are SGHTA and FQGTGA. Trimming left V 3 bases short and J 7 bases short, with 10 bases between. The CDR3 region has the DNA TGTGCCAGCAGCTTCCCGTCTAGTAATGAGCAGTTCTTC. Its protein product is CASSFPSSNEQFF. The variable domain in full, with the rest retrieved from reference TRBV7-3 and TRBJ2-1, is GAGVSQTPSNKVTEKGKYVELRCDPISGHTALYWYRQSLGQGPEFLIYFQGTGAADDSGLPNDRFFAVRPEGSVSTLKIQRTERGDSAVYLCASSFPSSNEQFFGPGTRLTVL.

V and J are TRBV5-1 and TRBJ2-5, with D possibly matching TRBD2 (5 bases). The CDR3 totals 15 residues. Germline-derived CDR1 and CDR2 are SGHRS and YFSETQ. V dropped 0 bases and J dropped 4 bases, with 13 bases sitting between them. DNA for the CDR3: TGCGCCAGCAGCTTGGACCCAAGCGGTCTAGAGACCCAGTACTTC. This encodes CASSLDPSGLETQYF.

CDR3 sequence reads: CATSRGMNTEAFF. CDR3 in DNA: TGTGCCACCTCGAGGGGGATGAACACTGAAGCTTTCTTT. The J gene is TRBJ1-1, the V gene TRBV15; TRBD1 might be the D (6 bases). From germline, CDR1 is LNHNV and CDR2 YYDKDF (reference sequence). The CDR3 runs to 13 residues. Trimming cost V 8 bases and J 0 bases, with 10 bases left between them.

This sequence joins TRBV5-7 and TRBJ1-2; D might be TRBD1 (6 bases). TRBV5-7 qualifies as an ORF whose function is uncertain. This CDR3 has 14 residues. Trimming took off 6 bases at V and 8 bases at J, with 20 bases between the two ends. The CDR3 bases are TGTGCCAGCATAACCTCGGGGGGCGAGGGAGGCTACACCTTC. Amino acid sequence: CASITSGGEGGYTF.

The chain joins TRBV18 to TRBJ1-1; 7 positions match TRBD1. After removal of 5 bases from V and 4 bases from J, the junction contained 10 bases not matched to a gene. The CDR3 has 15 residues. Germline-derived CDR1 and CDR2 are KGHSH and LQKENI. CDR3 residues: CASSITGAGITEAFF. As DNA, the CDR3 is TGTGCCAGCTCAATAACAGGGGCAGGGATCACTGAAGCTTTCTTT.

This CDR3 is CASSYLQQMNTEAFF. The CDR3, as DNA: TGTGCCAGCAGTTACTTACAGCAAATGAACACTGAAGCTTTCTTT. V is TRBV6-5 and J is TRBJ1-1; the D is unclear. This CDR3 has 15 amino acids. V gave up 1 base and J gave up 0 bases, with 9 bases separating them. The germline gives CDR1 MNHEY, CDR2 SVGAGI.

This rearrangement joins TRBV7-9 to TRBJ1-5, with D uncertain. Trimming shortened V by 6 bases and J by 11 bases, and 20 bases separated the two germline ends. The germline V gene has CDR1 SEHNR and CDR2 FQNEAQ (reference sequence). CDR3 length: 14 residues. CDR3 in DNA: TGTGCCAGCAGTCTCGGCGGGTCCACCAGCACCCAGCATTTT. Amino acid sequence: CASSLGGSTSTQHF.

The V and J genes are TRBV7-9 and TRBJ1-1, with a possible D match to TRBD1 (5 bases). V dropped 5 bases and J dropped 4 bases, with 11 bases sitting between them. CDR3 length: 13 amino acids. Per the germline V gene, CDR1 is SEHNR and CDR2 is FQNEAQ (reference sequence). The chain's CDR3 is CASSIQGPTEAFF. CDR3 in DNA: TGTGCCAGCAGCATCCAGGGTCCCACTGAAGCTTTCTTT.

The rearrangement uses TRBV28 and TRBJ1-2; no definite D call. The CDR3 has 13 amino acids. V lost 5 bases to trimming and J lost 7 bases, with 14 bases between them. Germline assignment: CDR1 MDHEN and CDR2 SYDVKM. The CDR3 sequence is CASSTANLSGYTF. The CDR3 DNA sequence: TGTGCCAGCAGTACAGCCAACCTAAGTGGCTACACCTTC.

V usage is TRBV13 and J usage is TRBJ2-7; weak D call: TRBD2 (5 bases). V dropped 5 bases and J dropped 0 bases, with 11 bases sitting between them. The CDR3 spans 14 residues. Germline assignment: CDR1 PRHDT and CDR2 FYEKMQ (reference sequence). The CDR3 sequence: CASSPGTSSYEQYF. The CDR3 nucleotides are TGTGCCAGCAGCCCGGGAACTTCCTCCTACGAGCAGTACTTC.